This T cell receptor (beta chain) was retrieved from a study of shared clonotypes between healthy human individuals (dated by TCRdb to the early 2020s). Background for the entire study: Two women and a few men aged 18 to 49 years were included in the cohort. Between about 0.85 and 8.9 billion PBMCs per donor were obtained by leukapheresis. To increase sequencing depth and limit assay-specific biases, different laboratories used diverse techniques to prepare libraries and sequence TCR repertoires. To estimate repertoire size and how much clonotype sharing occurs between individuals, the study deeply sequenced the blood TCR repertoires of roughly 5 healthy adults. Per donor, three plates each were used for CD4 naive and CD4 memory, two for CD8 naive, and one for CD8 memory. What the authors observed across the whole study: Across a few donors, approximately 5% of naive CD4, roughly 3.3% of naive CD8, approximately 2.5% of memory CD4, and about 0.4% of memory CD8 clonotypes were shared. Sampling was limited to blood, and TCR repertoires in tissue likely differ from TCR repertoires in blood. Clonotypes shared by all four sorted-subset donors showed higher generation probabilities than non-shared clonotypes. Even with the large sequencing depth, rarefaction of the sorted-subset datasets indicated that sequencing was incomplete. The small number of donors limited the genetic and exposure-history diversity represented. Naive subsets generally had larger estimated clonotype richness than memory subsets did. Based on pairwise subsampling, the degree of clonotype sharing among donors was expected to be affected by sequencing depth.

CDR1 is given as MNHNS and CDR2 as SASEGT, both from the germline V gene. The CDR3 runs 14 amino acids, cysteine and phenylalanine included. The CDR3 DNA has 42 bases and is translated from base 1. Relative to germline, V is 3 bases shorter and J is 3 bases shorter, with 12 bases between their ends. A remark on this clone: This clone's antigen is unknown. Base qualities are not at hand, and no much larger clone is one base apart.

Healthy HIV-negative adults with no recently reported acute infections or vaccinations were included as donors. Only Caucasian adults living in Nashville, Tennessee, USA were represented among the donors. CD4+ T cells were enriched by magnetic negative selection, after which naive cells were positively selected on CD45RA and the negative fraction was taken as the memory subset. Blood was obtained by leukapheresis, after which PBMCs were separated by Ficoll-Histopaque density gradient centrifugation and cryopreserved in liquid nitrogen vapor phase. Analytical flow cytometry was used to check the purity and quantity of every magnetically sorted T cell population. Each sorted fraction had its genomic DNA isolated and then quantified by UV absorbance on a Nanodrop 2000c. TCR CDR3 regions were amplified from genomic DNA by multiplex PCR using the deep immunoSEQ assay. For each cell subset, the extracted genomic DNA was distributed evenly across all wells of several immunoSEQ 96-well plates, and each plate served as one replicate. For sorted subsets, roughly 200 ng of genomic DNA, equivalent to around 30,000 T cell genomes, went into each replicate PCR. Purified libraries were measured with a Qubit 3.0 fluorometer, size-checked on a Bioanalyzer 2100, and measured again with the KAPA Library Quantification kit. Every immunoSEQ 96-well plate was sequenced on a dedicated single-read 150-cycle Illumina NextSeq 550 flow cell. In the original analysis: Because only junctional sequences without quality scores were contained in the immunoSEQ output, filtering matching that applied to full-length reads could not be performed. To assign V/J genes and CDR3, sequences were annotated against IMGT germline references using PyIR, a Python wrapper for IgBLAST v1.9. Reads were removed for weak V/J assignments (E-value above 1e-6), missing CDR3, stop codons, out-of-frame junctions, or ambiguous translated residues. V3J clonotypes were defined as sequences sharing the same inferred V gene, J gene, and CDR3 amino acid sequence. The percentage overlap between two repertoires was calculated by dividing the number of shared unique clonotypes by the size of the smaller repertoire. Three approaches were used to assess repertoire richness: RTK rarefaction, the Chao1 estimator, and Recon v2.1 estimates of unobserved clonotypes. Generation probabilities for all TCRbeta clonotypes obtained by the gDNA method from a handful of donors were computed using OLGA. This is the immuneACCESS table as TCRdb keeps it, with only in-frame sequences that have V and J called. A part of the clones is gone; compared with another copy, unresolved V genes explain less than half, and the rest is unexplained. V and J calls and clone size are copied from that table; D and trimming were computed from the DNA. This sample lists millions of clones; 85% to 95% were detected once. Roughly 0.13% of the sample is taken by the ten largest.

The receptor chain draws on TRBV6-1 and TRBJ2-7; the D gene is perhaps TRBD2, from 5 matching bases. Material for sequencing was naive CD4+ T cells sorted from blood. The cell subset or site label, read with the paper, signifies: CD45RA+ positively selected. This TCR derives from a man aged 18 to 30 in good health. The CDR3 is CASSEGARFYEQYF. The sequenced DNA: TGTGCCAGCAGTGAGGGAGCCAGGTTCTACGAGCAGTACTTC.